This T cell receptor beta chain was profiled in a study of blood T cell repertoires in COVID-19. Profiled with immunoSEQ multiplex PCR; TCRdb holds only in-frame clones, not every one. The sample includes around 320,000 clones, almost 90% of them seen just once. CDR1 and CDR2 from the germline V gene are SGHDN and FVKESK. The germline V and J ends were trimmed by 0 bases and 0 bases, with 10 bases remaining between them. The CDR3 extends over 16 amino acids. Sequenced input: PBMCs or T cells enriched from blood (not recorded which). The rearrangement uses TRBV14 and TRBJ2-3; D may be TRBD1 (6 bases). The receptor's source is a woman aged 18-30 years with acute COVID-19. CDR3 coding DNA: TGTGCCAGCAGCCAAGATTATGGGGGCAGCACAGATACGCAGTATTTT. As protein: CASSQDYGGSTDTQYF.